This TCR beta chain derives from a study of blood T cell repertoires in COVID-19. Study as a whole: Sites across the United States, Italy and Spain contributed samples from acute and convalescent COVID-19.

Data came from immunoSEQ multiplex PCR; TCRdb stores just in-frame clones and leaves some out. The sample lists 200,000 to 250,000 clones, roughly 84% occurring once. The germline CDR1 and CDR2 sequences are KGHSH and LQKENI. Losses at the gene ends were 3 bases for V and 4 bases for J; bases not matched to a gene: 5. The CDR3 is made up of 15 amino acids. Sequencing was done on a sample of peripheral blood. This receptor was identified in a man between 40 and 49 years old with acute or convalescent COVID-19. The J gene is TRBJ1-2, the V gene TRBV18, with 10 bases that match TRBD1. As DNA, the CDR3 is TGTGCCAGCTCACCCCCGGGACAGGGGACCTATGGCTACACCTTC. This codes for CASSPPGQGTYGYTF.